The 13 T cell receptor beta chains presented below share a single source sample, sequenced in a study of tumor-infiltrating lymphocytes in primary liver carcinoma. A primer in the constant region served to generate TCR beta cDNA from roughly 550 ng of total RNA. Slightly modified ARM-PCR with three nested multiplex PCR rounds yielded TCR beta libraries. The two initial PCR rounds, about 9 cycles each, used TRBV1-TRBV30 forward and C-beta reverse primers. TCRdb re-derived calls from the multiplex PCR reads in MiXCR, one entry per CDR3 protein. The sample lists about 310,000 distinct CDR3 sequences; more than 55% were seen once. Researchers drew blood RNA from unsorted whole blood and extracted germline DNA as well. Sample: peripheral blood. The receptors come from a woman aged 25 to 39 with primary liver carcinoma and hepatitis B virus infection.

J is TRBJ1-5 and V is TRBV2, with D unresolved. Per the germline V gene, CDR1 is SNHLY and CDR2 is FYNNEI. V dropped 3 bases and J dropped 3 bases, with 9 bases sitting between them. This CDR3 comprises 14 residues. DNA for the CDR3: TGTGCCAGCAGTGAGATGAATGCCAATCAGCCCCAGCATTTT. This sequence encodes CASSEMNANQPQHF.

A word on this clonotype: This may be a read error, as it is one base from a much larger clone. The rearrangement uses TRBV29-1 and TRBJ2-1, with TRBD1 matching over 10 bases. J was trimmed by 9 bases and V by 3 bases; bases with no gene match: 8. Germline CDR1 reads SQVTM; CDR2 reads ANQGSEA. The CDR3 runs to 14 residues. CDR3 sequence (DNA): TGCAGCGTTGATGGGGACAGGGGATCCAGTGAGCAGTTCTTC. Residues: CSVDGDRGSSEQFF.

This clonotype came up a few times. Relative to the germline gene, one junction end is altered; a read error may explain this. V is TRBV6-1 and J is TRBJ2-1; D ambiguous. The CDR3 consists of 14 residues. Germline V lookup: CDR1 MNHNS, CDR2 SASEGT. CDR3 coding DNA: TGCGCCAGCATTGAAGTGTGGCAGCACAATAAGCAGTTCTTC. It translates to CASIEVWQHNKQFF.

The chain combines TRBV29-1 with TRBJ2-5; the match to TRBD2 covers 8 bases. Losses at the gene ends were 4 bases for V and 7 bases for J; bases not matched to a gene: 26. CDR3 length equals 19 residues. Germline V gene data show CDR1 as SQVTM and CDR2 as ANQGSEA. The CDR3 nucleotides read TGCAGCGTTGGAGATACGGTCGTCGTTGGGACTAGTGGTGGCGCGACCCAGTACTTC. It translates to CSVGDTVVVGTSGGATQYF.

This clonotype was counted once. At one end the junction does not follow the germline gene, possibly because of a read error. CDR3 nucleotides: TGTGCCAGCGGACCCGGAGGATCTGGGGCCAACGTCTTGACTTTC. The encoded protein is CASGPGGSGANVLTF. This rearrangement joins TRBV28 to TRBJ2-6; D is tentatively TRBD1 or TRBD2 (5 bases each). This CDR3 spans 15 amino acids. Looked up from germline, CDR1 is MDHEN and CDR2 is SYDVKM.

In the case of this clonotype: The conserved final phenylalanine or tryptophan is absent from the CDR3, which likely points to a read error. The chain carries TRBV11-2 and TRBJ2-5; 11 positions match TRBD2. Per the germline V gene, CDR1 is SGHAT and CDR2 is FQNNGV. The CDR3 loop spans 16 amino acids. CDR3 nucleotide sequence: TGTACCAGCAGCTTGAGACTAGCGGGGACGGGAGAGACCCAGTACTAC. Its protein is CTSSLRLAGTGETQYY.

Worth noting for this clonotype: Since the CDR3 does not end with the conserved phenylalanine or tryptophan, this likely comes from a read error. The chain carries TRBV11-3 and TRBJ2-7, with D perhaps being TRBD1 or TRBD2 (6 bases each). Germline V gene lookup returns CDR1 SGHNT and CDR2 YENEEA. CDR3 length: 17 amino acids. The CDR3 spells CASGLDRRRGASYEQYC. The CDR3 coding sequence is TGTGCCAGCGGCTTAGATCGAAGGAGGGGGGCGTCCTACGAGCAGTACTGC.

This clonotype occurred a few times. The junction departs from germline at one end; a sequencing error may be responsible. The CDR3 spells CVISGGGLTDTQYF. The CDR3, as DNA: TGTGTCATCAGTGGGGGCGGGCTCACAGATACGCAGTATTTT. The chain links TRBV10-3 to TRBJ2-3; maybe TRBD1 (6 bases). Germline V gives CDR1 ENHRY, CDR2 SYGVKD. There are 14 residues in the CDR3.

For this clonotype: A much larger clone lies one base from this, so it may be a read error. The chain recombines TRBV4-2 with TRBJ2-7; 8 nucleotides agree with TRBD2. Germline CDR1 is LGHNA and CDR2 is YNFKEQ. This CDR3 is 15 amino acids long. This CDR3 is CANSQASGSDHEQYF. The CDR3 bases are TGTGCCAACAGCCAAGCGAGCGGGAGTGATCACGAGCAGTACTTC.

This clonotype appeared a few times. The chain recombines TRBV28 with TRBJ1-3; tentative D call: TRBD1 (5 bases). Trimming pared 3 bases from V and 2 bases from J, leaving 8 bases between. Germline loops: CDR1 MDHEN, CDR2 SYDVKM. The CDR3 is 14 amino acids. The CDR3 sequence is CASSFGGTGNTIYF. In nucleotides, the CDR3 is TGTGCCAGCAGTTTTGGGGGAACTGGAAACACCATATATTTT.

This clonotype was recorded once. This may be a read error: a much more frequent sequence differs by one nucleotide. This chain joins TRBV6-1 and TRBJ2-6, with 8 positions matching TRBD1. The CDR3 has 16 residues. Germline lookup yields CDR1 MNHNS and CDR2 SASEGT. The V gene end was trimmed by 4 bases and the J gene end by 1 base; junction bases not matched to a gene: 3. The CDR3 DNA reads TGTGCCAGCAGTGTCGGGACAGGATCTGGGGCCAACGTCCTGACTTTC. Protein sequence: CASSVGTGSGANVLTF.

The rearrangement uses TRBV7-8 and TRBJ2-7; 8 positions match TRBD2. CDR3 size: 17 residues. CDR1 is SGHVS and CDR2 is FQNEAQ in the germline V gene. Unmatched junction bases numbered 15, after V lost 3 bases and J lost 5 bases. The CDR3 DNA sequence: TGTGCCAGCAGCTTCGGCGCTAGCGGGCGCCAGCTCCACGAGCAGTACTTC. Protein: CASSFGASGRQLHEQYF. The variable domain in full, with the rest retrieved from reference TRBV7-8 and TRBJ2-7, is GAGVSQSPRYKVAKRGQDVALRCDPISGHVSLFWYQQALGQGPEFLTYFQNEAQLDKSGLPSDRFFAERPEGSVSTLKIQRTQQEDSAVYLCASSFGASGRQLHEQYFGPGTRLTVT.

V usage is TRBV6-2 or TRBV6-3 and J usage is TRBJ1-2, with TRBD1 matching 9 bases. This CDR3 has 15 residues. Trimming cost V 0 bases and J 7 bases; bases outside gene matches: 6. Germline V gene data show CDR1 as MNHEY and CDR2 as SVGEGT. The DNA of the CDR3 is TGTGCCAGCAGTTACTCGGGACGGACAGGGGCTGGCTACACCTTC. Amino acid sequence: CASSYSGRTGAGYTF.